A selection of T cell receptor beta chains follows, all from one sample in a study of Graves' ophthalmopathy and Graves' hyperthyroidism. TCRdb re-called the multiplex PCR reads with MiXCR, one entry per CDR3 protein. The sample carries some 750,000 distinct CDR3 sequences, around 40% recorded once. The specimen sequenced was peripheral blood. These receptors were collected from an adult man with Graves' ophthalmopathy. Each CDR3 is given with its conserved first and last residue. D genes are given only for firm matches. The size entry is marked missing in some rows and otherwise reads once, few, many or a size class.

v_gene: TRBV5-4
j_gene: TRBJ1-5
d_gene: TRBD1
abundance: .
CDR3nt: TGTGCCAGCAGTTATTACGGACAGGGAATCAATCAGCCCCAGCATTTT
CDR3aa: CASSYYGQGINQPQHF

v_gene: TRBV20-1
j_gene: TRBJ1-2
d_gene: TRBD1
abundance: .
CDR3nt: TGCAGTGCTACCAACAGGGGGCAGAACTATGGCTACACCTTC
CDR3aa: CSATNRGQNYGYTF

v_gene: TRBV2
j_gene: TRBJ2-5
d_gene: TRBD2
abundance: .
CDR3nt: TGTGCCAGCGGCGGGACTAGCGGGGGGGGGAGGGAGACCCAGTACTTC
CDR3aa: CASGGTSGGGRETQYF

v_gene: TRBV30
j_gene: TRBJ1-1
d_gene: .
abundance: .
CDR3nt: TGTGCCTGGAGTGTAGCAGGGACTGAAGCTTTCTTT
CDR3aa: CAWSVAGTEAFF

v_gene: TRBV25-1
j_gene: TRBJ2-2
d_gene: .
abundance: few
CDR3nt: TGTGCCAGCAGTTTCGGGCTGGCCGGGGAGCTGTTTTTT
CDR3aa: CASSFGLAGELFF

v_gene: TRBV2
j_gene: TRBJ1-3
d_gene: .
abundance: many
CDR3nt: TGTGCCAGCAGTGAATCCCTCTGGAGCTCTGGAAACACCATATATTTT
CDR3aa: CASSESLWSSGNTIYF

v_gene: TRBV25-1
j_gene: TRBJ1-4
d_gene: TRBD1
abundance: .
CDR3nt: TGTGCCAGCAGACCAGACAGGGGGCGCGAGGAAGAAAAACTGTTTTTT
CDR3aa: CASRPDRGREEEKLFF

v_gene: TRBV5-4
j_gene: TRBJ2-7
d_gene: .
abundance: .
CDR3nt: TGTGCCAGCAGCCCCGACGGGACGAGTAGTTACGAGCAGTACTTC
CDR3aa: CASSPDGTSSYEQYF

v_gene: TRBV20-1
j_gene: TRBJ1-2
d_gene: .
abundance: few
CDR3nt: TGCAGTGCTGAGAGAGTCCCCCAGACCGAGATCACCTATGGCTACACCTTC
CDR3aa: CSAERVPQTEITYGYTF

v_gene: TRBV20-1
j_gene: TRBJ1-5
d_gene: .
abundance: many
CDR3nt: TGCAGTGCCGCAACAGGGACCCGCAATCAGCCCCAGCATTTT
CDR3aa: CSAATGTRNQPQHF

v_gene: TRBV20-1
j_gene: TRBJ2-7
d_gene: .
abundance: .
CDR3nt: TGCAGTGCCCGCAATTCTGTCCTACCGGGGGACGAGCAGTACTTC
CDR3aa: CSARNSVLPGDEQYF

v_gene: TRBV6-1
j_gene: TRBJ2-5
d_gene: .
abundance: few
CDR3nt: TGTGCCAGCAGTGACCTCGGCAGTCAAGAGACCCAGTACTTC
CDR3aa: CASSDLGSQETQYF

v_gene: TRBV7-9
j_gene: TRBJ1-5
d_gene: .
abundance: many
CDR3nt: TGTGCCAGCAGCTTAGAAGGGGGCAATCAGCCCCAGCATTTT
CDR3aa: CASSLEGGNQPQHF

v_gene: TRBV20-1
j_gene: TRBJ1-3
d_gene: .
abundance: .
CDR3nt: TGCAGTGCACAGGAGGACTCTGGAAACACCATATATTTT
CDR3aa: CSAQEDSGNTIYF

v_gene: TRBV29-1
j_gene: TRBJ2-7
d_gene: .
abundance: .
CDR3nt: TGCAGCGTTGCACAGGGTGAGGCCACCTACGAGCAGTACTTC
CDR3aa: CSVAQGEATYEQYF

v_gene: TRBV20-1
j_gene: TRBJ2-5
d_gene: .
abundance: .
CDR3nt: TGCAGTGCTAGAGACCTCCGGGGCAGGGAAGAGACCCAGTACTTC
CDR3aa: CSARDLRGREETQYF

v_gene: TRBV5-1
j_gene: TRBJ2-7
d_gene: TRBD2
abundance: few
CDR3nt: TGCGCCAGCAGCTTTACTAGCGGTGGAGAGCAGTACTTC
CDR3aa: CASSFTSGGEQYF

v_gene: TRBV15
j_gene: TRBJ1-2
d_gene: TRBD1
abundance: .
CDR3nt: TGTGCCACCAGCAGGTTACGACAGGGGGCAAATGGCTACACCTTC
CDR3aa: CATSRLRQGANGYTF

v_gene: TRBV5-1
j_gene: TRBJ1-2
d_gene: .
abundance: many
CDR3nt: TGCGCCAGCCGGTTCGGTTTGAACTATGGCTACACCTTC
CDR3aa: CASRFGLNYGYTF

v_gene: TRBV15
j_gene: TRBJ2-7
d_gene: TRBD2
abundance: .
CDR3nt: TGTGCCACCAGCAGTCCAGCGGGGGGGCACCACGAGCAGTACTTC
CDR3aa: CATSSPAGGHHEQYF

v_gene: TRBV7-9
j_gene: TRBJ1-6
d_gene: .
abundance: many
CDR3nt: TGTGCCAGCAGCTTAGAGGATAGACCCCTCCACTTT
CDR3aa: CASSLEDRPLHF

v_gene: TRBV13
j_gene: TRBJ2-5
d_gene: .
abundance: few
CDR3nt: TGTGCCAGCAGTTCTTGGACGGGTGGGGGCCAGGAGACCCAGTACTTC
CDR3aa: CASSSWTGGGQETQYF

v_gene: TRBV6-6
j_gene: TRBJ2-5
d_gene: .
abundance: .
CDR3nt: TGTGCCAGCAGAAACAGGGCCCTACAAGAGACCCAGTACTTC
CDR3aa: CASRNRALQETQYF

v_gene: TRBV11-2
j_gene: TRBJ1-1
d_gene: .
abundance: many
CDR3nt: TGTGCCAGCAGCGCCCCGGGGGGCAGGGGCACTGAAGCTTTCTTT
CDR3aa: CASSAPGGRGTEAFF

v_gene: TRBV7-8
j_gene: TRBJ1-1
d_gene: TRBD1
abundance: .
CDR3nt: TGTGCCAGCAGACAAACTGCAGGGGGCAGCGGGACTGAAGCTTTCTTT
CDR3aa: CASRQTAGGSGTEAFF

v_gene: TRBV29-1
j_gene: TRBJ2-1
d_gene: .
abundance: .
CDR3nt: TGCAGCGTTGAAGAAGGTACTAGAAACAATGAGCAGTTCTTC
CDR3aa: CSVEEGTRNNEQFF

v_gene: TRBV7-2
j_gene: TRBJ1-2
d_gene: .
abundance: many
CDR3nt: TGTGCCAGCAGCGGAAACAAGGGAGAACGGGGCTACACCTTC
CDR3aa: CASSGNKGERGYTF

v_gene: TRBV27
j_gene: TRBJ2-7
d_gene: .
abundance: .
CDR3nt: TGTGCCAGCAGTTCGACGGGGTTTTTGGACGAGCAGTACTTC
CDR3aa: CASSSTGFLDEQYF

v_gene: TRBV7-2
j_gene: TRBJ2-7
d_gene: .
abundance: .
CDR3nt: TGTGCCAGCAGCGTTGGACGACAGTACGAGCAGTACTTC
CDR3aa: CASSVGRQYEQYF

v_gene: TRBV11-1
j_gene: TRBJ1-6
d_gene: TRBD1
abundance: once
CDR3nt: TGTGCCAGCAGGCAAGGACAGGGAGGTTCACCCCTCCACTTT
CDR3aa: CASRQGQGGSPLHF

v_gene: TRBV7-9
j_gene: TRBJ2-2
d_gene: TRBD2
abundance: many
CDR3nt: TGTGCCAGCAGCTACACTAGCGTGAACACCGGGGAGCTGTTTTTT
CDR3aa: CASSYTSVNTGELFF

v_gene: TRBV7-9
j_gene: TRBJ1-1
d_gene: .
abundance: .
CDR3nt: TGTGCCAGCAGCTTAGAACAGATCAACACTGAAGCTTTCTTT
CDR3aa: CASSLEQINTEAFF

v_gene: TRBV5-1
j_gene: TRBJ1-6
d_gene: TRBD1
abundance: few
CDR3nt: TGCGCCAGCAGCCCCCTGAGACAGGGAGGATCACCCCTCCACTTT
CDR3aa: CASSPLRQGGSPLHF

v_gene: TRBV20-1
j_gene: TRBJ2-5
d_gene: .
abundance: few
CDR3nt: TGCAGTGCTACTCATGACACGGATTGGACCCAGTACTTC
CDR3aa: CSATHDTDWTQYF

v_gene: TRBV2
j_gene: TRBJ2-7
d_gene: .
abundance: .
CDR3nt: TGTGCCAGCAGCCAAGATCAGGGACTCGCCCCATTTTTCTCCTACGAGCAGTACTTC
CDR3aa: CASSQDQGLAPFFSYEQYF

v_gene: TRBV9
j_gene: TRBJ2-2
d_gene: .
abundance: many
CDR3nt: TGTGCCAGCAGCGTAGGGAAACAGGCCGGGGAGCTGTTTTTT
CDR3aa: CASSVGKQAGELFF

v_gene: TRBV2
j_gene: TRBJ1-2
d_gene: .
abundance: many
CDR3nt: TGTGCCAGCACTGGGACGGCGCTTCGGGGCTACACCTTC
CDR3aa: CASTGTALRGYTF

v_gene: TRBV7-9
j_gene: TRBJ1-1
d_gene: TRBD1
abundance: .
CDR3nt: TGTGCCAGCAGCTATTTCACCGGGACAGGGGGAGGTAGCACTGAAGCTTTCTTT
CDR3aa: CASSYFTGTGGGSTEAFF

v_gene: TRBV5-1
j_gene: TRBJ2-2
d_gene: .
abundance: .
CDR3nt: TGCGCCAGCAGCATTGACAAAAGGAGGCTGTTTTTT
CDR3aa: CASSIDKRRLFF

v_gene: TRBV5-4
j_gene: TRBJ2-7
d_gene: TRBD1
abundance: few
CDR3nt: TGTGCCAGCAGCTTATGGGGGACAGGGGTTTACGAGCAGTACTTC
CDR3aa: CASSLWGTGVYEQYF

v_gene: TRBV9
j_gene: TRBJ1-6
d_gene: .
abundance: many
CDR3nt: TGTGCCAGCAGCGTAGAGGGTAACTATAATTCACCCCTCCACTTT
CDR3aa: CASSVEGNYNSPLHF

v_gene: TRBV10-3
j_gene: TRBJ2-7
d_gene: TRBD1
abundance: .
CDR3nt: TGTGCCATCAGTGAGACACTGACAGGGGCCTACGAGCAGTACTTC
CDR3aa: CAISETLTGAYEQYF

v_gene: TRBV10-3
j_gene: TRBJ2-5
d_gene: .
abundance: .
CDR3nt: TGTGCCAGCGAGGTGGGGGCAGGGACCCAGTACTTC
CDR3aa: CASEVGAGTQYF

v_gene: TRBV7-8
j_gene: TRBJ1-2
d_gene: TRBD1
abundance: few
CDR3nt: TGTGCCAGCAGCTTAGGTGGGACAGGGGGCAACTATGGCTACACCTTC
CDR3aa: CASSLGGTGGNYGYTF

v_gene: TRBV11-2
j_gene: TRBJ2-4
d_gene: .
abundance: .
CDR3nt: TGTGCCAGCAGCCCCGCCCTAGCAAACATTCAGTACTTC
CDR3aa: CASSPALANIQYF

v_gene: TRBV13
j_gene: TRBJ1-6
d_gene: .
abundance: .
CDR3nt: TGTGCCAGCAGCTTAGGGGGGATTCCGGATTCACCCCTCCACTTT
CDR3aa: CASSLGGIPDSPLHF

v_gene: TRBV7-2
j_gene: TRBJ2-5
d_gene: .
abundance: few
CDR3nt: TGTGCCAGCAGCTTATGGGGGCCCCAAGAGACCCAGTACTTC
CDR3aa: CASSLWGPQETQYF

v_gene: TRBV6-1
j_gene: TRBJ2-2
d_gene: .
abundance: few
CDR3nt: TGTGCCAGCAGTGGAAGGCCAAAAAACACCGGGGAGCTGTTTTTT
CDR3aa: CASSGRPKNTGELFF

v_gene: TRBV10-3
j_gene: TRBJ1-1
d_gene: .
abundance: .
CDR3nt: TGTGCCAGCAGTTACTCGCAGGGATCTTCGAACACTGAAGCTTTCTTT
CDR3aa: CASSYSQGSSNTEAFF

v_gene: TRBV7-8
j_gene: TRBJ2-5
d_gene: .
abundance: few
CDR3nt: TGTGCCAGCAGCCAACCACGGGCGGGAAAAGAGACCCAGTACTTC
CDR3aa: CASSQPRAGKETQYF

v_gene: TRBV7-2
j_gene: TRBJ2-5
d_gene: .
abundance: many
CDR3nt: TGTGCCAGCAGCTTAGGGAGTGGCAGCCAAGAGACCCAGTACTTC
CDR3aa: CASSLGSGSQETQYF

v_gene: TRBV11-1
j_gene: TRBJ2-7
d_gene: .
abundance: .
CDR3nt: TGTGCCAGCAGCTTTCCCCCCGTAACCTACGAGCAGTACTTC
CDR3aa: CASSFPPVTYEQYF

v_gene: TRBV2
j_gene: TRBJ1-5
d_gene: .
abundance: .
CDR3nt: TGTGCCAGCAGTGTCAAGGGCCGAGAGACCCAGCATTTT
CDR3aa: CASSVKGRETQHF

v_gene: TRBV2
j_gene: TRBJ2-7
d_gene: TRBD2
abundance: few
CDR3nt: TGTGCCAGCAGGACCGATCTAGCGGGAGCTGGCTACGAGCAGTACTTC
CDR3aa: CASRTDLAGAGYEQYF

v_gene: TRBV11-1
j_gene: TRBJ2-2
d_gene: TRBD2
abundance: .
CDR3nt: TGTGCCAGCAGCCACCACCCTCTAGCGGGAGTTTTTCTTTCTCGTACCGGGGAGCTGTTTTTT
CDR3aa: CASSHHPLAGVFLSRTGELFF

v_gene: TRBV9
j_gene: TRBJ2-6
d_gene: .
abundance: many
CDR3nt: TGTGCCAGCAGCACCCTAACGGCGTCCGTCCTGACTTTC
CDR3aa: CASSTLTASVLTF

v_gene: TRBV7-2
j_gene: TRBJ1-5
d_gene: TRBD1
abundance: few
CDR3nt: TGTGCCAGCAGCCGGGAGGGACAGACTAGCAATCAGCCCCAGCATTTT
CDR3aa: CASSREGQTSNQPQHF

v_gene: TRBV2
j_gene: TRBJ1-4
d_gene: .
abundance: many
CDR3nt: TGTGCCAGCCGTTGGGACGAGGATGAAAAACTGTTTTTT
CDR3aa: CASRWDEDEKLFF